A single sample is the source of the 4 T cell receptor beta chains below, sequenced in a study of shared clonotypes between healthy human individuals (dated by TCRdb to the early 2020s). The library was made by the immunoSEQ multiplex PCR assay. Drawn from immuneACCESS, this table holds only the in-frame rearrangements with V and J called that TCRdb kept. Clones are partly lost; checked studies trace under half to an unresolved V gene and leave the rest unexplained. The sample profile shows about 1 million clones; roughly 75% of them were found once. The ten largest make up approximately 1.5% of the sample. Material for sequencing was memory CD4+ T cells sorted from blood. Sample cell subset or site, as interpreted from the label and publication: CD45RA-negative fraction. The source of these receptors is a man aged 18 to 30 in good health.

The rearrangement joins TRBV19 to TRBJ1-6, with D hard to call. Trimming removed 7 bases at V and 10 bases at J, with 20 bases between. The CDR3 consists of 15 residues. The germline V gene has CDR1 LNHDA and CDR2 SQIVND (reference sequence). CDR3 loop: CASKVRTDFGSPLHF. The CDR3 nucleotides read TGTGCCAGTAAGGTTCGTACGGACTTTGGCTCACCCCTCCACTTT.

V gene TRBV11-2 combines with J gene TRBJ2-5; 8 nucleotides agree with TRBD1. Trimming at V came to 5 bases and at J to 5 bases, leaving 7 bases not matched to a gene. Germline V gene sequence: CDR1 SGHAT, CDR2 FQNNGV. The CDR3 has 14 amino acids. The CDR3: CASSATGVGETQYF. For the CDR3, the DNA is TGTGCCAGCAGCGCGACAGGGGTCGGGGAGACCCAGTACTTC.

This chain joins TRBV2 and TRBJ1-2; D is ambiguous. Germline V lookup: CDR1 SNHLY, CDR2 FYNNEI. The CDR3 contains 13 residues. The V gene lost 1 base and the J gene lost 9 bases, with 12 bases spanning the gap. The CDR3 is CASSEGGGRRYTF. In DNA form, the CDR3 reads TGTGCCAGCAGTGAAGGCGGAGGGAGACGCTACACCTTC. Complete variable domain (other parts from reference TRBV2 and TRBJ1-2): EPEVTQTPSHQVTQMGQEVILRCVPISNHLYFYWYRQILGQKVEFLVSFYNNEISEKSEIFDDQFSVERPDGSNFTLKIRSTKLEDSAMYFCASSEGGGRRYTFGSGTRLTVV.

This clone was counted only a few times. This sequence joins TRBV21-1 and TRBJ2-7; the D call of TRBD1 is as the table states it, not checked on the DNA. TRBV21-1 is an annotated pseudogene. The CDR3 loop spans 15 amino acids. CDR3 DNA sequence: TGTGCCAGCAGCGCGCCCAGGACAGGCGCCTACGAGCAGTACTTC. This codes for CASSAPRTGAYEQYF.